The sequence of this T cell receptor beta chain was determined in a study of blood T cell repertoires in COVID-19. Study context: COVID-19 samples, acute and convalescent, were from the United States, Italy and Spain. From T cells, B-cell-depleted T cells, or PBMCs came the material, which was cDNA or gDNA.

Study processing details: Amplification of reference gene primers was used by the study to estimate nucleated cell counts. Generated by immunoSEQ multiplex PCR, the TCRdb table keeps only in-frame clones and is missing some. That table is the source of V, J and clone size, and D and trimming were worked out from the DNA. The sample includes fewer than 250,000 clones, about nine tenths of them seen just once. Per germline, CDR1 KGHSH and CDR2 LQKENI. The CDR3 length is 14 residues. With 3 bases clipped from V and 1 base from J, the junction kept 1 base outside the gene matches. The TCR comes from a man aged 50 to 60 with COVID-19, enrolled during active disease. V is TRBV18 and J is TRBJ2-5; 8 bases align to TRBD1. Sequenced input: peripheral blood. The CDR3 spells CASSPDRVQETQYF. CDR3 sequence (DNA): TGTGCCAGCTCACCGGACAGGGTCCAAGAGACCCAGTACTTC. Looking up the rest from reference TRBV18 and TRBJ2-5 gives the full variable domain: NAGVMQNPRHLVRRRGQEARLRCSPMKGHSHVYWYRQLPEEGLKFMVYLQKENIIDESGMPKERFSAEFPKEGPSILRIQQVVRGDSAAYFCASSPDRVQETQYFGPGTRLLVL.